This T cell receptor beta chain is drawn from a study of spatial heterogeneity in lung cancer. Looking at the study overall: Detection consistently captured more beta-chain sequences than alpha-chain sequences. TCR and UMI combinations that were unique each appeared, on average, more than ten times in raw reads. Findings and caveats of the study: More often at tumor resection than at routine follow-up, ubiquitous expanded tumor TCRs were detected in the blood.

The germline V gene has CDR1 LNHDA and CDR2 SQIVND (reference sequence). V was pared by 0 bases and J by 3 bases, with 5 bases of the junction left unmatched. CDR3 length: 16 amino acids. This clonotype was counted between two and nine times. What it recognizes is unknown. The time point was: sample taken at primary tumor resection. In each case, whole RNA from tumor, nontumor lung or frozen PBMC was sequenced unsorted. In the library, each TCR cDNA molecule bore its own unique molecular identifier. TCRdb processed the 5' RACE reads anew with MiXCR; each CDR3 protein has one entry. The sample contains tens of thousands of distinct CDR3 sequences, approximately 20% of which appear only once.

This specimen was PBMCs, taken at surgery. The source of this sequence is a male donor with early-stage non-small cell lung cancer. The chain combines TRBV19 with TRBJ1-5; 7 bases are a match to TRBD1. This chain's CDR3 is CASSIDPGQINQPQHF. CDR3 in DNA: TGTGCCAGTAGTATAGACCCGGGACAGATCAATCAGCCCCAGCATTTT.